This record looks at one T cell receptor (beta chain) sequence and its context. The antigen is not known. CDR1 is MRHNA, CDR2 SNTAGT, per germline. The CDR3 runs to 14 residues. Germline trimming cut 7 bases from V and 7 bases from J; bases unmatched to any gene: 6. For sorted subsets, approximately 200 ng DNA per replicate equaled roughly 30,000 T cell genomes. Sequenced by immunoSEQ multiplex PCR; TCRdb stores in-frame clones only, minus some. Here the sample spans about 2,200,000 clones, just over 90% being singletons. The data were taken from a study of shared clonotypes between healthy human individuals. Points from the study as a whole: Compared with memory subsets, naive subsets generally had larger estimated richness. Expectations were that clonotype sharing among donors would be affected by sequencing depth.

Terminally differentiated effector memory CD45RA+ cells were left out of the naive CD8 fraction, which was CD45RO-negative and positively selected for CCR7. Donors had no recently reported acute infections or vaccinations and were HIV-negative. The sequence came from a man between 18 and 35 years old in good health. Some clones in this sample may be carry-over from other donors' samples. The sequenced sample consisted of naive CD8+ T cells from PBMCs. The chain recombines TRBV6-4 with TRBJ2-1, with TRBD2 matching over 11 bases. The CDR3 DNA reads as TGTGCCAGCAAAACTAGCGGGAGTGGTAATGAGCAGTTCTTC. Translating gives CASKTSGSGNEQFF.